Listed below are T cell receptor beta chains from one sample, sequenced in a study of type 1 and type 2 diabetes patients. TCRdb analysed the multiplex PCR reads with MiXCR anew, one entry per CDR3 protein. The sample shows about 270,000 distinct CDR3 sequences, more than 45% of them seen only once. The specimen sequenced was peripheral blood mononuclear cells (PBMCs). These receptor sequences come from a young man with type 2 diabetes. CDR3s leave out the opening cysteine and the closing phenylalanine or tryptophan. Each record gives: V gene, J gene, CDR3 protein.

v_gene: TRBV7-3; j_gene: TRBJ2-7; CDR3aa: ASSLMDGMTYEQY
v_gene: TRBV10-3; j_gene: TRBJ2-5; CDR3aa: AISVGQQETQY
v_gene: TRBV2; j_gene: TRBJ1-2; CDR3aa: ASSEEWAGSSYT
v_gene: TRBV7-2; j_gene: TRBJ1-2; CDR3aa: ASSLVTGPYT
v_gene: TRBV12-3/TRBV12-4; j_gene: TRBJ1-6; CDR3aa: ASRPLTTGVLNSPLH
v_gene: TRBV5-6; j_gene: TRBJ2-7; CDR3aa: ASSSQRGGYYEQY
v_gene: TRBV6-5; j_gene: TRBJ1-4; CDR3aa: ASSYLGGEKLF
v_gene: TRBV7-8; j_gene: TRBJ2-7; CDR3aa: ASSLAGQGERQY
v_gene: TRBV7-8; j_gene: TRBJ1-4; CDR3aa: ASGQVRYSKTLMKKLF
v_gene: TRBV19; j_gene: TRBJ2-1; CDR3aa: ASMDPGRTGNEQF
v_gene: TRBV20-1; j_gene: TRBJ2-7; CDR3aa: SASPPPNRRHSYEQY
v_gene: TRBV20-1; j_gene: TRBJ2-2; CDR3aa: SARRWAVGTGELF
v_gene: TRBV15; j_gene: TRBJ2-7; CDR3aa: ATSRDEAKEQY
v_gene: TRBV7-2; j_gene: TRBJ2-5; CDR3aa: ASSLNRQETQY
v_gene: TRBV7-2; j_gene: TRBJ1-4; CDR3aa: ASRRIDRGTTNEKLF
v_gene: TRBV15; j_gene: TRBJ2-7; CDR3aa: ATSRDRGRDEQY
v_gene: TRBV11-2; j_gene: TRBJ2-7; CDR3aa: ASKYAPDEAYEQY
v_gene: TRBV20-1; j_gene: TRBJ1-1; CDR3aa: SAKTATEAF
v_gene: TRBV28; j_gene: TRBJ2-7; CDR3aa: ASMNGRYEQY
v_gene: TRBV6-6; j_gene: TRBJ1-1; CDR3aa: ASTVKGQLNTEAF
v_gene: TRBV12-3/TRBV12-4; j_gene: TRBJ2-3; CDR3aa: ASSQLTGSTDTQY
v_gene: TRBV20-1; j_gene: TRBJ2-7; CDR3aa: SAHRPGLAFDEQY
v_gene: TRBV7-3; j_gene: TRBJ2-7; CDR3aa: ASREGLNEQY
v_gene: TRBV29-1; j_gene: TRBJ1-2; CDR3aa: SVVAGGAYGYT
v_gene: TRBV6-2/TRBV6-3; j_gene: TRBJ2-7; CDR3aa: ASSYPTSGGPYEQY
v_gene: TRBV6-5; j_gene: TRBJ2-2; CDR3aa: ASAYDRRNTGELF
v_gene: TRBV7-2; j_gene: TRBJ2-7; CDR3aa: ASSLEPRYEQY
v_gene: TRBV10-1; j_gene: TRBJ2-3; CDR3aa: ASSGEDRRNTQY
v_gene: TRBV19; j_gene: TRBJ2-7; CDR3aa: ASSMGGTREQY
v_gene: TRBV6-4; j_gene: TRBJ2-5; CDR3aa: ASSPFAGETQY
v_gene: TRBV7-6; j_gene: TRBJ2-1; CDR3aa: ATSDPYNEQF
v_gene: TRBV7-9; j_gene: TRBJ1-1; CDR3aa: ASMDTVNTEAF
v_gene: TRBV20-1; j_gene: TRBJ1-1; CDR3aa: SASPAAGATEAF
v_gene: TRBV14; j_gene: TRBJ2-7; CDR3aa: ASSQSGSIYEQY
v_gene: TRBV9; j_gene: TRBJ2-2; CDR3aa: ASSEARGQGFDTGELF
v_gene: TRBV5-1; j_gene: TRBJ2-1; CDR3aa: ASSANDNEQF
v_gene: TRBV14; j_gene: TRBJ1-1; CDR3aa: ASSLTGNAEAF
v_gene: TRBV13; j_gene: TRBJ2-1; CDR3aa: ASTPPNHNEQF
v_gene: TRBV7-2; j_gene: TRBJ2-1; CDR3aa: ASSFRDRGLDEQF
v_gene: TRBV7-3; j_gene: TRBJ1-2; CDR3aa: ASSLVEVRGPDGYT
v_gene: TRBV15; j_gene: TRBJ1-4; CDR3aa: ATSRARDSGKLF
v_gene: TRBV20-1; j_gene: TRBJ1-5; CDR3aa: SVTKDRVNQPQH
v_gene: TRBV30; j_gene: TRBJ2-6; CDR3aa: AWKGIGSGANVLT
v_gene: TRBV5-5; j_gene: TRBJ2-3; CDR3aa: ASSAGTGGKDTQY
v_gene: TRBV19; j_gene: TRBJ2-5; CDR3aa: ASSIRTSGMETQY
v_gene: TRBV5-1; j_gene: TRBJ2-3; CDR3aa: ASSVPETDTQY
v_gene: TRBV12-3/TRBV12-4; j_gene: TRBJ2-5; CDR3aa: ASSDREETQY
v_gene: TRBV7-8; j_gene: TRBJ2-7; CDR3aa: ASSLILAGPTYEQY
v_gene: TRBV19; j_gene: TRBJ2-7; CDR3aa: ASSLTHGDVSSYEQY
v_gene: TRBV30; j_gene: TRBJ1-1; CDR3aa: AWTTGARGSEAF
v_gene: TRBV4-1; j_gene: TRBJ2-3; CDR3aa: ASSPRRAVTDTQY
v_gene: TRBV20-1; j_gene: TRBJ2-7; CDR3aa: SARDSSNSEQY
v_gene: TRBV30; j_gene: TRBJ1-2; CDR3aa: AWTTGYGYT
v_gene: TRBV6-5; j_gene: TRBJ2-5; CDR3aa: ASSPTLETQY